These T cell receptor beta chains were read from a single sample in a study of blood T cell repertoires in COVID-19. Sequencing used immunoSEQ multiplex PCR; TCRdb keeps in-frame clones, though not all of them. The table shows 100,000 to 150,000 clones, with over 75% occurring only once. Sequencing input: peripheral blood. These receptors were obtained from a man under 40 with COVID-19, enrolled during active disease. Each CDR3 is given with its conserved first and last residue. D genes are given only for firm matches. Some rows mark clone size as missing; the rest say once, few, many or name a class of expanded clone.

v_call: TRBV7-6; j_call: TRBJ2-2; clone_size: -; d_call: TRBD1; cdr3_aa: CASSLDRESNTGELFF; cdr3_nt: TGTGCCAGCAGCCTAGACAGGGAATCGAACACCGGGGAGCTGTTTTTT
v_call: TRBV9; j_call: TRBJ1-5; clone_size: -; d_call: -; cdr3_aa: CASSVEAGPKPQHF; cdr3_nt: TGTGCCAGCAGCGTAGAGGCGGGCCCAAAGCCCCAGCATTTT
v_call: TRBV29-1; j_call: TRBJ2-5; clone_size: -; d_call: TRBD1; cdr3_aa: CSVVKGTASQETQYF; cdr3_nt: TGCAGCGTTGTAAAAGGGACAGCTTCCCAAGAGACCCAGTACTTC
v_call: TRBV5-4; j_call: TRBJ1-2; clone_size: -; d_call: TRBD1; cdr3_aa: CASSSGQGNYGYTF; cdr3_nt: TGTGCCAGCAGCTCGGGACAGGGTAACTATGGCTACACCTTC
v_call: TRBV11-2; j_call: TRBJ2-1; clone_size: -; d_call: TRBD2; cdr3_aa: CASSTTSGRANEQFF; cdr3_nt: TGTGCCAGCAGCACGACTAGCGGGAGGGCCAATGAGCAGTTCTTC
v_call: TRBV5-5; j_call: TRBJ1-6; clone_size: -; d_call: -; cdr3_aa: CASSFQPGRTKSPLHF; cdr3_nt: TGTGCCAGCAGCTTTCAACCAGGTCGAACGAAATCACCCCTCCACTTT
v_call: TRBV7-9; j_call: TRBJ1-6; clone_size: few; d_call: -; cdr3_aa: CASSLQGIDSPLHF; cdr3_nt: TGTGCCAGCAGCTTACAGGGGATAGATTCACCCCTCCACTTT
v_call: TRBV29-1; j_call: TRBJ2-3; clone_size: few; d_call: TRBD2; cdr3_aa: CSVDGLAGEDTQYF; cdr3_nt: TGCAGCGTTGACGGACTAGCGGGTGAGGATACGCAGTATTTT
v_call: TRBV7-8; j_call: TRBJ2-7; clone_size: few; d_call: TRBD2; cdr3_aa: CASSPPGLAGGPRLYEQYF; cdr3_nt: TGTGCCAGCAGCCCTCCGGGACTAGCGGGAGGGCCGAGGTTATACGAGCAGTACTTC
v_call: TRBV19; j_call: TRBJ2-3; clone_size: once; d_call: -; cdr3_aa: CASSTRTGDTQYF; cdr3_nt: TGTGCCAGTAGTACCCGGACTGGAGATACGCAGTATTTT
v_call: TRBV6-4; j_call: TRBJ2-2; clone_size: -; d_call: -; cdr3_aa: CASSELSHTGELFF; cdr3_nt: TGTGCCAGCAGTGAACTGAGCCACACCGGGGAGCTGTTTTTT
v_call: TRBV7-9; j_call: TRBJ2-7; clone_size: -; d_call: -; cdr3_aa: CASSFGQPGTYEQYF; cdr3_nt: TGTGCCAGCAGCTTTGGGCAACCGGGGACCTACGAGCAGTACTTC
v_call: TRBV27; j_call: TRBJ1-1; clone_size: -; d_call: TRBD1; cdr3_aa: CASSSVGGEYTEAFF; cdr3_nt: TGTGCCAGCAGTTCCGTAGGGGGCGAGTACACTGAAGCTTTCTTT
v_call: TRBV28; j_call: TRBJ2-7; clone_size: -; d_call: TRBD1; cdr3_aa: CASSLWVRTGDYEQYF; cdr3_nt: TGTGCCAGCAGTTTATGGGTCCGGACAGGAGACTACGAGCAGTACTTC
v_call: TRBV4-1; j_call: TRBJ2-1; clone_size: few; d_call: TRBD2; cdr3_aa: CATGREGTGRNEQFF; cdr3_nt: TGCGCAACAGGGCGGGAGGGGACGGGGCGCAATGAGCAGTTCTTC
v_call: TRBV5-1; j_call: TRBJ2-3; clone_size: -; d_call: TRBD1; cdr3_aa: CASSFSWTGRTDTQYF; cdr3_nt: TGCGCCAGCAGCTTTTCGTGGACAGGGCGCACAGATACGCAGTATTTT
v_call: TRBV5-4; j_call: TRBJ1-2; clone_size: -; d_call: TRBD1; cdr3_aa: CASSSGQASYGYTF; cdr3_nt: TGTGCCAGCAGCTCGGGACAGGCCTCCTATGGCTACACCTTC
v_call: TRBV5-4; j_call: TRBJ2-2; clone_size: -; d_call: TRBD2; cdr3_aa: CASSLGSGIATGELFF; cdr3_nt: TGTGCCAGCAGCTTGGGTAGCGGGATTGCCACCGGGGAGCTGTTTTTT
v_call: TRBV2; j_call: TRBJ1-4; clone_size: -; d_call: -; cdr3_aa: CASSKTATNEKLFF; cdr3_nt: TGTGCCAGCAGTAAGACAGCAACTAATGAAAAACTGTTTTTT
v_call: TRBV3-1/TRBV3-2; j_call: TRBJ2-7; clone_size: -; d_call: TRBD1; cdr3_aa: CASSPGDRPAYEQYF; cdr3_nt: TGTGCCAGCAGCCCTGGGGACAGGCCAGCCTACGAGCAGTACTTC
v_call: TRBV7-2; j_call: TRBJ2-3; clone_size: -; d_call: TRBD1; cdr3_aa: CASSPPGQGPTDTQYF; cdr3_nt: TGTGCCAGCAGCCCCCCGGGACAGGGGCCCACAGATACGCAGTATTTT
v_call: TRBV6-5; j_call: TRBJ1-4; clone_size: -; d_call: TRBD1; cdr3_aa: CASTNRGEKLFF; cdr3_nt: TGTGCCAGCACGAACAGGGGAGAAAAACTGTTTTTT
v_call: TRBV28; j_call: TRBJ1-4; clone_size: once; d_call: -; cdr3_aa: CASSRESEEKLFF; cdr3_nt: TGTGCCAGCAGCAGGGAATCGGAAGAAAAACTGTTTTTT
v_call: TRBV4-1; j_call: TRBJ1-5; clone_size: -; d_call: TRBD1; cdr3_aa: CASSPQGQVSNQPQHF; cdr3_nt: TGCGCCAGCAGCCCGCAGGGACAGGTGAGCAATCAGCCCCAGCATTTT
v_call: TRBV7-9; j_call: TRBJ2-7; clone_size: -; d_call: -; cdr3_aa: CASSLRTGSSYEQYF; cdr3_nt: TGTGCCAGCAGCTTAAGGACGGGAAGCTCCTACGAGCAGTACTTC
v_call: TRBV18; j_call: TRBJ1-1; clone_size: -; d_call: TRBD1; cdr3_aa: CGSSFRWGQGTEAFF; cdr3_nt: TGTGGTAGCTCATTTCGGTGGGGACAGGGCACTGAAGCTTTCTTT
v_call: TRBV7-6; j_call: TRBJ2-5; clone_size: -; d_call: TRBD1; cdr3_aa: CASSLQGQETQYF; cdr3_nt: TGTGCCAGCAGCCTACAGGGGCAAGAGACCCAGTACTTC
v_call: TRBV5-1; j_call: TRBJ2-3; clone_size: -; d_call: TRBD2; cdr3_aa: CASQEGLAGGKTQYF; cdr3_nt: TGCGCCAGCCAAGAAGGACTAGCGGGAGGAAAAACGCAGTATTTT
v_call: TRBV6-5; j_call: TRBJ2-3; clone_size: -; d_call: TRBD2; cdr3_aa: CASKINSGSTDTQYF; cdr3_nt: TGTGCCAGCAAGATAAATAGCGGGAGCACAGATACGCAGTATTTT
v_call: TRBV29-1; j_call: TRBJ1-1; clone_size: -; d_call: -; cdr3_aa: CSVLGMNTEAFF; cdr3_nt: TGCAGCGTTCTCGGGATGAACACTGAAGCTTTCTTT
v_call: TRBV11-3; j_call: TRBJ2-2; clone_size: -; d_call: -; cdr3_aa: CASSPPRGTNTGELFF; cdr3_nt: TGTGCCAGCAGCCCCCCCCGGGGGACGAACACCGGGGAGCTGTTTTTT
v_call: TRBV29-1; j_call: TRBJ1-2; clone_size: -; d_call: -; cdr3_aa: CSVSGGRGYGYTF; cdr3_nt: TGCAGCGTCAGTGGGGGCAGGGGCTATGGCTACACCTTC
v_call: TRBV9; j_call: TRBJ1-3; clone_size: -; d_call: -; cdr3_aa: CASSYYAQSSGNTIYF; cdr3_nt: TGTGCCAGCAGCTATTATGCACAGAGCTCTGGAAACACCATATATTTT
v_call: TRBV2; j_call: TRBJ1-1; clone_size: -; d_call: TRBD1; cdr3_aa: CASRDEWTGENTEAFF; cdr3_nt: TGTGCCAGCAGGGACGAATGGACAGGGGAGAACACTGAAGCTTTCTTT
v_call: TRBV5-5; j_call: TRBJ2-7; clone_size: -; d_call: -; cdr3_aa: CASSLGTYVLEQYF; cdr3_nt: TGTGCCAGCAGCCTCGGGACATATGTCTTGGAGCAGTACTTC
v_call: TRBV10-3; j_call: TRBJ2-6; clone_size: -; d_call: -; cdr3_aa: CAISESGAPGANVLTF; cdr3_nt: TGTGCCATCAGTGAGTCGGGGGCGCCGGGGGCCAACGTCCTGACTTTC
v_call: TRBV7-2; j_call: TRBJ2-7; clone_size: -; d_call: -; cdr3_aa: CASSAYGGIYEQYF; cdr3_nt: TGTGCCAGCAGCGCCTACGGCGGGATCTACGAGCAGTACTTC
v_call: TRBV4-3; j_call: TRBJ2-1; clone_size: -; d_call: -; cdr3_aa: CASSQDWGGNEQFF; cdr3_nt: TGCGCCAGCAGCCAAGATTGGGGAGGCAATGAGCAGTTCTTC
v_call: TRBV27; j_call: TRBJ2-7; clone_size: -; d_call: TRBD1; cdr3_aa: CASSPDRVVSYEQYF; cdr3_nt: TGTGCCAGCAGTCCAGACAGGGTAGTATCCTACGAGCAGTACTTC
v_call: TRBV11-3; j_call: TRBJ1-6; clone_size: -; d_call: TRBD1; cdr3_aa: CASSLGGRGTGYSPLHF; cdr3_nt: TGTGCCAGCAGCTTAGGTGGTCGCGGGACAGGATATTCACCCCTCCACTTT
v_call: TRBV30; j_call: TRBJ1-1; clone_size: few; d_call: -; cdr3_aa: CAWSPGLVTFF; cdr3_nt: TGTGCCTGGAGTCCAGGGTTGGTAACTTTCTTT
v_call: TRBV19; j_call: TRBJ2-2; clone_size: -; d_call: TRBD2; cdr3_aa: CASSKLAGFTNTGELFF; cdr3_nt: TGTGCCAGTAGTAAACTAGCGGGGTTTACGAACACCGGGGAGCTGTTTTTT
v_call: TRBV4-3; j_call: TRBJ1-1; clone_size: -; d_call: -; cdr3_aa: CASSRSGREDTEAFF; cdr3_nt: TGCGCCAGCAGCCGTTCGGGCAGGGAAGACACTGAAGCTTTCTTT
v_call: TRBV14; j_call: TRBJ2-1; clone_size: -; d_call: TRBD2; cdr3_aa: CASSQTTAGPQDEQFF; cdr3_nt: TGTGCCAGCAGCCAGACCACAGCGGGACCCCAGGATGAGCAGTTCTTC
v_call: TRBV9; j_call: TRBJ2-1; clone_size: -; d_call: -; cdr3_aa: CASSSTILNEQFF; cdr3_nt: TGTGCCAGCAGCTCGACTATCCTTAATGAGCAGTTCTTC
v_call: TRBV19; j_call: TRBJ1-1; clone_size: -; d_call: -; cdr3_aa: CASSMPGTEAFF; cdr3_nt: TGTGCCAGTAGTATGCCCGGCACTGAAGCTTTCTTT
v_call: TRBV6-4; j_call: TRBJ2-2; clone_size: -; d_call: TRBD2; cdr3_aa: CASSEQRGTGELFF; cdr3_nt: TGTGCCAGCAGTGAACAGCGGGGGACCGGGGAGCTGTTTTTT
v_call: TRBV4-3; j_call: TRBJ2-7; clone_size: -; d_call: TRBD1; cdr3_aa: CASSLTLGQPYEQYF; cdr3_nt: TGCGCCAGCAGCCTCACCCTGGGACAGCCGTACGAGCAGTACTTC
v_call: TRBV6-2/TRBV6-3; j_call: TRBJ1-1; clone_size: few; d_call: -; cdr3_aa: CASSPYTMNTEAFF; cdr3_nt: TGTGCCAGCAGTCCATACACGATGAACACTGAAGCTTTCTTT
v_call: TRBV12-3/TRBV12-4; j_call: TRBJ1-2; clone_size: -; d_call: -; cdr3_aa: CASSLNSNYGYTF; cdr3_nt: TGTGCCAGCAGTTTAAACAGTAACTATGGCTACACCTTC
v_call: TRBV5-8; j_call: TRBJ1-3; clone_size: -; d_call: -; cdr3_aa: CASSFQVFSGNTIYF; cdr3_nt: TGTGCCAGCAGCTTCCAGGTTTTCTCTGGAAACACCATATATTTT
v_call: TRBV7-2; j_call: TRBJ1-5; clone_size: few; d_call: -; cdr3_aa: CASSLIQGLELQPQHF; cdr3_nt: TGTGCCAGCAGCCTAATACAGGGATTAGAGCTTCAGCCCCAGCATTTT